A selection of T cell receptor beta chains follows, all from one sample in a study of CD8 T cells in ankylosing spondylitis. Each CDR3 protein is one row after TCRdb ran MiXCR on the 5' RACE reads. The table lists some 350,000 distinct CDR3 sequences, around 15% of them singletons. Material for sequencing was blood, either unsorted or a sorted T cell fraction (not recorded which). The receptors derive from a male donor with ankylosing spondylitis or in good health (not recorded which). Both conserved end residues are part of each CDR3. The order of the fields is J gene, V gene, D gene, CDR3 length, clone size, CDR3 protein, CDR3 DNA. A D gene is named only where the DNA matches it firmly. A clone size is listed for some rows: how often the clone was seen (once, few, many), or a class if it is expanded.

TRBJ1-3 | TRBV10-3 | - | 12 | many | CAISDFRNTIYF | TGTGCCATCAGTGACTTTCGGAACACCATATATTTT
TRBJ2-7 | TRBV18 | TRBD1 | 16 | many | CASSPVSQGATYEQYF | TGTGCCAGCTCACCAGTTAGTCAGGGGGCGACCTACGAGCAGTACTTC
TRBJ2-5 | TRBV7-6 | - | 18 | few | CASKPVRGGLLSQETQYF | TGTGCCAGCAAACCCGTAAGGGGGGGACTACTTTCACAAGAGACCCAGTACTTC
TRBJ2-1 | TRBV5-1 | - | 13 | - | CASSPRRGDEQFF | TGCGCCAGCAGCCCGCGACGAGGGGATGAGCAGTTCTTC
TRBJ2-7 | TRBV20-1 | - | 15 | - | CSASDPGGSSYEQYF | TGCAGTGCTAGCGACCCTGGGGGGAGCTCCTACGAGCAGTACTTC
TRBJ2-5 | TRBV6-1 | - | 14 | - | CASSRSLLQETQYF | TGTGCCAGCAGTCGGAGTCTTCTCCAAGAGACCCAGTACTTC
TRBJ2-7 | TRBV5-1 | - | 15 | - | CASSLAPGRDYEQYF | TGCGCCAGCAGCTTAGCCCCTGGCAGGGATTACGAGCAGTACTTC
TRBJ2-3 | TRBV5-1 | TRBD1 | 13 | - | CASSGQDGDTQYF | TGCGCCAGCAGTGGACAGGACGGGGATACGCAGTATTTT
TRBJ2-7 | TRBV5-1 | - | 13 | - | CASAAGSDYEQYF | TGCGCCAGCGCCGCGGGATCCGACTACGAGCAGTACTTC
TRBJ2-1 | TRBV7-9 | - | 17 | - | CASSLGGSIRAGNEQFF | TGTGCCAGCAGCTTAGGGGGGAGCATCCGGGCAGGTAATGAGCAGTTCTTC
TRBJ1-1 | TRBV29-1 | - | 13 | few | CSVRGRPYTEAFF | TGCAGCGTTCGGGGCAGGCCCTACACTGAAGCTTTCTTT
TRBJ1-2 | TRBV12-3/TRBV12-4 | TRBD1 | 13 | few | CASTAGQGYGYTF | TGTGCCAGCACTGCGGGACAGGGCTATGGCTACACCTTC
TRBJ2-1 | TRBV4-1 | TRBD2 | 18 | few | CASSQESSGALPYNEQFF | TGCGCCAGCAGCCAAGAGTCTAGCGGGGCCCTACCTTACAATGAGCAGTTCTTC
TRBJ2-1 | TRBV4-2 | TRBD2 | 15 | few | CASSQRGGTRNEQFF | TGTGCCAGCAGCCAAAGGGGGGGGACTAGGAATGAGCAGTTCTTC
TRBJ2-2 | TRBV27 | - | 17 | - | CASRPWTGGSYTGELFF | TGTGCCAGCAGGCCATGGACTGGGGGGTCCTACACCGGGGAGCTGTTTTTT
TRBJ2-3 | TRBV11-3 | TRBD2 | 15 | few | CASSPRLSGTDTQYF | TGTGCCAGCAGCCCCCGACTTAGCGGGACAGATACGCAGTATTTT
TRBJ2-4 | TRBV20-1 | - | 15 | few | CSAFAPNLAKNIQYF | TGCAGTGCTTTCGCCCCGAACCTAGCCAAAAACATTCAGTACTTC
TRBJ2-1 | TRBV20-1 | - | 16 | many | CSASPPTRLEVHEQFF | TGCAGTGCTTCTCCCCCGACTAGGCTAGAGGTACATGAGCAGTTCTTC
TRBJ2-5 | TRBV29-1 | - | 11 | - | CSADYQETQYF | TGCAGCGCGGACTACCAAGAGACCCAGTACTTC
TRBJ2-3 | TRBV9 | - | 16 | - | CASSVGGGDFADTQYF | TGTGCCAGCAGCGTAGGAGGGGGGGACTTCGCAGATACGCAGTATTTT
TRBJ1-1 | TRBV6-1 | - | 13 | - | CASSDYWQTEAFF | TGTGCCAGCAGTGATTATTGGCAGACTGAAGCTTTCTTT
TRBJ2-7 | TRBV6-1 | - | 12 | - | CASVWTDYEQYF | TGTGCCAGCGTCTGGACTGACTACGAGCAGTACTTC
TRBJ2-3 | TRBV10-3 | TRBD2 | 16 | many | CAISLSRGALTDTQYF | TGTGCCATCAGCCTTTCGCGGGGGGCCCTCACAGATACGCAGTATTTT
TRBJ2-1 | TRBV3-1 | TRBD2 | 17 | few | CASSQTLAGGSYNEQFF | TGTGCCAGCAGCCAAACCTTAGCGGGAGGGTCCTACAATGAGCAGTTCTTC
TRBJ2-1 | TRBV27 | - | 18 | - | CASSLLSRAPAPYNEQFF | TGTGCCAGCAGTTTACTATCGCGGGCCCCGGCTCCCTACAATGAGCAGTTCTTC
TRBJ1-2 | TRBV19 | TRBD1 | 16 | - | CASSRRGQGVNYGYTF | TGTGCCAGTAGTCGACGGGGACAGGGCGTCAACTATGGCTACACCTTC
TRBJ1-2 | TRBV4-1 | - | 15 | few | CASSQANNVNYGYTF | TGCGCCAGCAGCCAAGCCAATAATGTTAACTATGGCTACACCTTC
TRBJ1-3 | TRBV20-1 | - | 14 | few | CSARAGSSGNTIYF | TGCAGTGCTAGAGCCGGTAGCTCTGGAAACACCATATATTTT
TRBJ1-1 | TRBV6-5 | - | 14 | - | CASSYARRNTEAFF | TGTGCCAGCAGTTACGCCCGACGGAACACTGAAGCTTTCTTT
TRBJ2-7 | TRBV11-1 | TRBD1 | 13 | few | CASSLPGTGREYF | TGTGCCAGCAGCTTACCCGGGACAGGGAGGGAGTACTTC
TRBJ2-1 | TRBV15 | - | 14 | few | CATSRGQVSWEQFF | TGTGCCACCAGCAGAGGACAGGTCTCATGGGAGCAGTTCTTC
TRBJ1-3 | TRBV10-3 | - | 15 | few | CAITSDRASGNTIYF | TGTGCCATCACCTCGGACAGAGCCTCTGGAAACACCATATATTTT
TRBJ1-2 | TRBV11-2 | - | 16 | - | CASSSRGSPSNYGYTF | TGTGCCAGCAGCTCCCGAGGGAGCCCTTCGAACTATGGCTACACCTTC
TRBJ2-3 | TRBV7-2 | TRBD2 | 16 | - | CASSHSGGYSTDTQYF | TGTGCCAGCAGCCATAGCGGGGGGTATAGCACAGATACGCAGTATTTT
TRBJ1-1 | TRBV10-2 | - | 15 | many | CASSESGGVNTEAFF | TGCGCCAGCAGTGAGTCTGGGGGAGTGAACACTGAAGCTTTCTTT
TRBJ2-5 | TRBV3-1 | - | 11 | - | CASSQAGAWIF | TGTGCCAGCAGCCAAGCTGGCGCCTGGATCTTC
TRBJ1-3 | TRBV5-5 | - | 16 | - | CASSLVGGVNGNTIYF | TGTGCCAGCAGCTTGGTTGGCGGCGTGAATGGAAACACCATATATTTT